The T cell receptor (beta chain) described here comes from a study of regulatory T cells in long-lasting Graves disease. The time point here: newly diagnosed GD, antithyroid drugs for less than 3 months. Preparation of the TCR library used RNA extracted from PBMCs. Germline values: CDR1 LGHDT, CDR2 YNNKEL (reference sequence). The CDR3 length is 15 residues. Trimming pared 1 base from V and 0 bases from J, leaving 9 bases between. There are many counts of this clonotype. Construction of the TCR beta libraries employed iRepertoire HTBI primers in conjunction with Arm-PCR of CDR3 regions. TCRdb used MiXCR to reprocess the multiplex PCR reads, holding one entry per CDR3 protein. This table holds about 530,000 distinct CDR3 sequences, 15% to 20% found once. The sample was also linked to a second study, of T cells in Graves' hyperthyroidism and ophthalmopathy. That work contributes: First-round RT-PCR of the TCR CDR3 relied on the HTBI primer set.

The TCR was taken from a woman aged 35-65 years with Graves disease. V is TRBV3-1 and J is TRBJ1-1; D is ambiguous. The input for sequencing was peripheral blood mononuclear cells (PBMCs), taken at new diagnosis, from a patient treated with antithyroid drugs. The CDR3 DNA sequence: TGTGCCAGCAGCCAAGCGAATGTTATGAACACTGAAGCTTTCTTT. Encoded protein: CASSQANVMNTEAFF.